The 5 T cell receptor beta chains below were found in one sample sequenced in a study of PD-1 blockade in classical Hodgkin lymphoma. Time point given: cycle 4 day 1 (C4D1), after more than five weeks of nivolumab. Following autologous stem cell transplantation, relapse occurred in every patient, and exposure to brentuximab vedotin varied. Some clones are missing from TCRdb's copy, which holds only in-frame ones; the method was immunoSEQ multiplex PCR. The repertoire consists of 50,000 to 65,000 clones, with about 85% occurring once and the leading ten covering about 8.3%. This specimen was peripheral blood mononuclear cells (PBMCs), taken before the fourth cycle of nivolumab. The receptors shown here come from a human donor with classical Hodgkin lymphoma.

This clone has a single count. This chain uses TRBV27 with TRBJ1-2; no firm D call. V was shortened by 6 bases and J by 2 bases, with 16 bases between the two germline ends. The germline V gene encodes CDR1 MNHEY and CDR2 SMNVEV (reference sequence). This CDR3 has 15 residues. The CDR3 sequence: CASSPNSFPNYGYTF. In nucleotides, the CDR3 is TGTGCCAGCAGCCCCAACAGTTTTCCCAACTATGGCTACACCTTC.

This clone showed up just a few times. V is TRBV7-6 and J is TRBJ2-7; 10 bases match TRBD1. The CDR3 loop spans 16 amino acids. Trimming removed 1 base from V and 6 bases from J; junction bases left unmatched: 9. Per germline, CDR1 SGHVS and CDR2 FNYEAQ. CDR3 sequence (DNA): TGTGCCAGCAGCTTAGGGGTGGGACAGGGGTTCCGCGAGCAGTACTTC. This codes for CASSLGVGQGFREQYF.

This clone was recorded a few times. CDR3 residues: CASSPRTGGGNEQFF. The CDR3 bases are TGCGCCAGCAGCCCCCGGACAGGGGGAGGCAATGAGCAGTTCTTC. The chain has TRBV5-1 and TRBJ2-1, with 10 bases aligning to TRBD1. The CDR3 runs 15 residues. Per germline, CDR1 SGHRS and CDR2 YFSETQ. V shed 4 bases, J shed 6 bases, and the junction held 7 bases outside the gene matches.

A few counts support this clone. V is TRBV7-9 and J is TRBJ1-6; possible D gene TRBD1, 5 bases. Trimming cost V 1 base and J 9 bases, with 13 bases left between them. The CDR3 spans 15 residues. From germline, CDR1 is SEHNR and CDR2 FQNEAQ (reference sequence). DNA for the CDR3: TGTGCCAGCAGCTTAGATGGGGGAATGGGTTCACCCCTCCACTTT. Protein sequence: CASSLDGGMGSPLHF.

This rearrangement joins TRBV5-1 to TRBJ2-7; either TRBD1 or TRBD2 may fit D (6 bases each). The CDR3 totals 15 residues. The V and J ends lost 4 bases and 3 bases respectively, with 17 bases between them. Germline V lookup: CDR1 SGHRS, CDR2 YFSETQ. DNA of the CDR3: TGCGCCAGCAGCCCGGAGTCCAGGGGAGGCTACGAGCAGTACTTC. This gives the protein CASSPESRGGYEQYF.